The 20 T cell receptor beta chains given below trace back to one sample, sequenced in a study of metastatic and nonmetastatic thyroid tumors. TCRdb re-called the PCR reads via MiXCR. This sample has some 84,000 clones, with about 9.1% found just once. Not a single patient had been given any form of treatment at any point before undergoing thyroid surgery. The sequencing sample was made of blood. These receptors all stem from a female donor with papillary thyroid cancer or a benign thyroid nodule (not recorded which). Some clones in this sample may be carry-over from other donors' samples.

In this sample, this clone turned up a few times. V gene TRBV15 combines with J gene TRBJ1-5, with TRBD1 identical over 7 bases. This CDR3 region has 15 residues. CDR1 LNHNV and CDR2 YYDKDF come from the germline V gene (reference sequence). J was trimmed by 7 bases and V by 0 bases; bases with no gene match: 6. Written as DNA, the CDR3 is TGTGCCACCAGCAGAGATGACAGGGATGGGCAGCCCCAGCATTTT. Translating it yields CATSRDDRDGQPQHF.

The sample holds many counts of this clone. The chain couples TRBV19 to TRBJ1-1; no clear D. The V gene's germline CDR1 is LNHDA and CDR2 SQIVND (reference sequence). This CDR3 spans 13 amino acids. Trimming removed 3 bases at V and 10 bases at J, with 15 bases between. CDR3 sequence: CASSIPQAGSAFF. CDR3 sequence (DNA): TGTGCCAGTAGTATTCCCCAGGCTGGGTCAGCTTTCTTT.

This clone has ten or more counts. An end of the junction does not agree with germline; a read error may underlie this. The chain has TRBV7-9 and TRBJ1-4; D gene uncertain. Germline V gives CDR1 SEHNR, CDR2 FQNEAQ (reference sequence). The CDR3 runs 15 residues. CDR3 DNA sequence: TGTGCCAGCAACTCCCACAGCCCTTCTAATGGAAAACTGTTTTTT. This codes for CASNSHSPSNGKLFF.

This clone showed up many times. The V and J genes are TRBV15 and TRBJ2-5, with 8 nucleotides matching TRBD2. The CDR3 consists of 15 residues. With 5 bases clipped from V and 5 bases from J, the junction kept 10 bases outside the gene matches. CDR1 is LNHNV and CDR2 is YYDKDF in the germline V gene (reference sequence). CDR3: CATSRGGTGRETQYF. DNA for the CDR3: TGTGCCACCAGCCGGGGGGGAACAGGGCGGGAGACCCAGTACTTC.

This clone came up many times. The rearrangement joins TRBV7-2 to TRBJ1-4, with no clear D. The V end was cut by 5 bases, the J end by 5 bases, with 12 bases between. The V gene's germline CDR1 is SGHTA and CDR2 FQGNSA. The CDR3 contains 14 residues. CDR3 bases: TGTGCCAGCAGCCCCGAAGGTGGGAATGAAAAACTGTTTTTT. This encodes CASSPEGGNEKLFF.

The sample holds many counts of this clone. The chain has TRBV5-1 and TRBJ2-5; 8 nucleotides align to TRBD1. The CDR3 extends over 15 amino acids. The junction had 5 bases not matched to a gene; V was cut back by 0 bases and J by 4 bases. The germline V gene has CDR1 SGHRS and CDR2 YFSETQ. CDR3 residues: CASSLDRGVGETQYF. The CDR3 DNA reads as TGCGCCAGCAGCTTGGACAGGGGGGTAGGAGAGACCCAGTACTTC. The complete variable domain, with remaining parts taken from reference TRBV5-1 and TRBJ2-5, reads KAGVTQTPRYLIKTRGQQVTLSCSPISGHRSVSWYQQTPGQGLQFLFEYFSETQRNKGNFPGRFSGRQFSNSRSEMNVSTLELGDSALYLCASSLDRGVGETQYFGPGTRLLVL.

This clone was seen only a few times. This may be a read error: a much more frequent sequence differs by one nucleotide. The CDR3, as DNA: TGTGCCAGCAGTTTCTACTCGGGACAGGGGTGCGATACGCAGTATTTT. It codes for CASSFYSGQGCDTQYF. The chain is built from TRBV6-1 and TRBJ2-3, with 10 bases matching TRBD1. V lost 5 bases and J lost 6; bases outside the gene matches: 11. Germline CDR1 MNHNS, CDR2 SASEGT. This CDR3 is built from 16 residues.

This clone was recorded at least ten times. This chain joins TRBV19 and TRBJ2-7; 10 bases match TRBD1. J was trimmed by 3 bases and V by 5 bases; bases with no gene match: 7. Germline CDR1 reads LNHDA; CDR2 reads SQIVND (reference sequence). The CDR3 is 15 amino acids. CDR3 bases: TGTGCCAGTAGTCCCGTGGACAGGGGGATCTACGAGCAGTACTTC. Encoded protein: CASSPVDRGIYEQYF.

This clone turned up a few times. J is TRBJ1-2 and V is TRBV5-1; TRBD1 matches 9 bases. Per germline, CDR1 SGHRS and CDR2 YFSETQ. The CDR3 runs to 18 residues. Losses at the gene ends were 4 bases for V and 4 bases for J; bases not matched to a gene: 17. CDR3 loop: CASSARFSGTGISYGYTF. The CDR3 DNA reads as TGCGCCAGCAGCGCACGCTTCTCCGGGACAGGGATTAGCTATGGCTACACCTTC.

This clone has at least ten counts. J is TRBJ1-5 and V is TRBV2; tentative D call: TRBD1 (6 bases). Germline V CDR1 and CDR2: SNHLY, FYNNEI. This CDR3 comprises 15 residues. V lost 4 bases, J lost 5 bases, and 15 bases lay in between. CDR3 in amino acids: CASSGTGPPYQPQHF. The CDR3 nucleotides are TGTGCCAGCAGTGGCACAGGGCCCCCTTATCAGCCCCAGCATTTT.

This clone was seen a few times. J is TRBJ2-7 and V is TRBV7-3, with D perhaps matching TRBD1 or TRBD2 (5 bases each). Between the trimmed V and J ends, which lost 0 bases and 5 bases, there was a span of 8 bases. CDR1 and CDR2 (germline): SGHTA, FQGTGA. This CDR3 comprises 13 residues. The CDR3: CASSLTRGHEQYF. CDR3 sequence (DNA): TGTGCCAGCAGCTTAACACGGGGACACGAGCAGTACTTC.

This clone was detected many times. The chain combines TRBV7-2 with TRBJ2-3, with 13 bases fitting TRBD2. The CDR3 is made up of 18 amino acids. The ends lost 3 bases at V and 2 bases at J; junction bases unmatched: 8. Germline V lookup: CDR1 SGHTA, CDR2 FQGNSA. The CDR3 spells CASSFPITSGGVTDTQYF. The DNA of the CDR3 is TGTGCCAGCAGCTTCCCTATAACTAGCGGGGGGGTCACAGATACGCAGTATTTT. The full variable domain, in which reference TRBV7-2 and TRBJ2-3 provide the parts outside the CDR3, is GAGVSQSPSNKVTEKGKDVELRCDPISGHTALYWYRQSLGQGLEFLIYFQGNSAPDKSGLPSDRFSAERTGGSVSTLTIQRTQQEDSAVYLCASSFPITSGGVTDTQYFGPGTRLTVL.

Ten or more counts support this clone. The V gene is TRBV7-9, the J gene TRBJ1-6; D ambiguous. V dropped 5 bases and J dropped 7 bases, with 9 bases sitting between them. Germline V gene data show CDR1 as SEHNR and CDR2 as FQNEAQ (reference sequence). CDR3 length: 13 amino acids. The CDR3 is CASSPDGNSPLHF. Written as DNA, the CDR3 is TGTGCCAGCAGCCCCGACGGGAATTCACCCCTCCACTTT.

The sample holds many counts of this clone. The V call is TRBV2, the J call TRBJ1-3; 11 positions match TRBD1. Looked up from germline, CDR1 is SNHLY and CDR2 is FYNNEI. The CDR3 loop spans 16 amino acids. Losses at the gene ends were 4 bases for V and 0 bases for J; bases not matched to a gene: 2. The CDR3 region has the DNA TGTGCCAGCAGTGGGACAGGGGGCCTCTCTGGAAACACCATATATTTT. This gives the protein CASSGTGGLSGNTIYF. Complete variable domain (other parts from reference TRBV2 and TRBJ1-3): EPEVTQTPSHQVTQMGQEVILRCVPISNHLYFYWYRQILGQKVEFLVSFYNNEISEKSEIFDDQFSVERPDGSNFTLKIRSTKLEDSAMYFCASSGTGGLSGNTIYFGEGSWLTVV.

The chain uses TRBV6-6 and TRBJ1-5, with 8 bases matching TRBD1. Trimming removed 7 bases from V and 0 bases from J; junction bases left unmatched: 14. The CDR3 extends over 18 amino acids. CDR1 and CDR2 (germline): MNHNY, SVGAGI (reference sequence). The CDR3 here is CASIDPTGVFLSNQPQHF. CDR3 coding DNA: TGTGCCAGCATCGACCCGACAGGGGTTTTCCTTAGCAATCAGCCCCAGCATTTT.

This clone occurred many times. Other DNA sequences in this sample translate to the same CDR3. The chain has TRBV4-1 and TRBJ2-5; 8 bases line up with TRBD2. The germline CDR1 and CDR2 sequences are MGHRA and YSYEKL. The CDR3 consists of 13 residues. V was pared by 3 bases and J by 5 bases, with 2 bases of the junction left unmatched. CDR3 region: CASSQAGGETQYF. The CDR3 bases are TGCGCCAGCAGCCAGGCGGGGGGTGAGACCCAGTACTTC.

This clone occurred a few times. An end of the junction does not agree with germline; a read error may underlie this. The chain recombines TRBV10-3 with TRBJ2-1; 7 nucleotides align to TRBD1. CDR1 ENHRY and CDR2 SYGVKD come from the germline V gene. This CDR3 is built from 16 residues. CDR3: CAISLGGSSSYSEQFF. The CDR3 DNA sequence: TGTGCCATCAGCTTAGGGGGCTCGAGCTCCTACAGTGAGCAGTTCTTC.

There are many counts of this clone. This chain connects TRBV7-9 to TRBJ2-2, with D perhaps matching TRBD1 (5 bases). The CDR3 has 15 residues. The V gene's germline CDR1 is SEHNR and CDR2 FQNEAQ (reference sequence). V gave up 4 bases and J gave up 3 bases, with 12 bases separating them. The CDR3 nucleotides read TGTGCCAGCAGCTCCAGGGTTTACGACACCGGGGAGCTGTTTTTT. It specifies CASSSRVYDTGELFF.

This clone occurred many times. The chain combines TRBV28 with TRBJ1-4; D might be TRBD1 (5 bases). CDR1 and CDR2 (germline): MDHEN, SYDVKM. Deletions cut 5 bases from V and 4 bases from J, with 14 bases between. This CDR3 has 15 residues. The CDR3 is CASSTPGTGNEKLFF. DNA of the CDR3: TGTGCCAGCAGTACCCCCGGGACCGGTAATGAAAAACTGTTTTTT.

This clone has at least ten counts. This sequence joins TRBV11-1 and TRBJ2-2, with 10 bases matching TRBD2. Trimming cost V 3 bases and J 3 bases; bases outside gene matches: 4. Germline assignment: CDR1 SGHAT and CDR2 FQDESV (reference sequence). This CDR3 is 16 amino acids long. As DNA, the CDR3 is TGTGCCAGCAGCTTCCCTAGCGGGGGATACACCGGGGAGCTGTTTTTT. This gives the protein CASSFPSGGYTGELFF.